Listed below are T cell receptor beta chains from one sample, sequenced in a study of T cells in Graves' hyperthyroidism and ophthalmopathy. MiXCR, run by TCRdb on the multiplex PCR reads, gives a single entry per CDR3 protein. The profile shows nearly 600,000 distinct CDR3 sequences, approximately 15% of them singletons. Sequenced: blood. These receptors were collected from a woman aged 18-30 years with Graves' ophthalmopathy. CDR3s include the opening cysteine and the closing phenylalanine or tryptophan. D genes are given only for firm matches. The size of a clone is reported for some rows only, either as once, few or many, or as a class for expanded clones.

length | size | J | V | D | CDR3 | DNA
13 | many | TRBJ1-2 | TRBV30 | TRBD1 | CAWSVQGARGYTF | TGTGCCTGGAGTGTTCAGGGGGCTCGGGGCTACACCTTC
15 | medium-sized | TRBJ2-1 | TRBV29-1 | NA | CSVEGYLGSYNEQFF | TGCAGCGTTGAAGGCTATTTGGGTTCCTACAATGAGCAGTTCTTC
15 | NA | TRBJ2-2 | TRBV7-9 | TRBD2 | CASSSAGEPTGELFF | TGTGCCAGCAGCTCAGCGGGAGAACCCACCGGGGAGCTGTTTTTT
15 | many | TRBJ2-7 | TRBV12-3/TRBV12-4 | NA | CASSLFRTVSYEQYF | TGTGCCAGCAGTTTATTTCGGACAGTCTCCTACGAGCAGTACTTC
16 | many | TRBJ1-2 | TRBV18 | NA | CASSPWDGPPNYGYTF | TGTGCCAGCTCACCCTGGGACGGACCACCTAACTATGGCTACACCTTC
12 | few | TRBJ2-4 | TRBV4-2 | NA | CASSQGGNIQYF | TGTGCCAGCAGCCAAGGAGGAAACATTCAGTACTTC
15 | NA | TRBJ2-5 | TRBV9 | NA | CASSVEPGKGETQYF | TGTGCCAGCAGCGTAGAGCCGGGCAAAGGGGAGACCCAGTACTTC
13 | many | TRBJ2-1 | TRBV7-3 | NA | CASSLSYVNEQFF | TGTGCCAGCAGCTTAAGTTACGTCAATGAGCAGTTCTTC
17 | NA | TRBJ2-6 | TRBV7-8 | NA | CASSPRRVGSGANVLTF | TGTGCCAGCAGTCCCCGACGGGTCGGTAGTGGGGCCAACGTCCTGACTTTC
13 | few | TRBJ1-5 | TRBV10-3 | NA | CAISDYSNQPQHF | TGTGCCATCAGTGACTACAGTAATCAGCCCCAGCATTTT
16 | NA | TRBJ2-1 | TRBV3-1 | NA | CVSSQVPRTVHNEQFF | TGTGTCAGCAGCCAAGTCCCCCGGACAGTCCACAATGAGCAGTTCTTC
18 | many | TRBJ2-3 | TRBV30 | TRBD2 | CAWSRWGAAVGGFDTQYF | TGTGCCTGGAGTCGGTGGGGAGCGGCAGTCGGGGGGTTTGATACGCAGTATTTT
14 | many | TRBJ1-2 | TRBV7-2 | TRBD1 | CASSLETGPNGYTF | TGTGCCAGCAGCTTAGAGACAGGGCCCAATGGCTACACCTTC
12 | many | TRBJ1-1 | TRBV3-1 | NA | CASSQAEAEAFF | TGTGCCAGCAGCCAAGCGGAGGCCGAAGCTTTCTTT
15 | many | TRBJ1-1 | TRBV11-3 | TRBD1 | CASSGPGGLNTEAFF | TGTGCCAGCAGCGGTCCAGGGGGCTTGAACACTGAAGCTTTCTTT
18 | NA | TRBJ2-3 | TRBV29-1 | TRBD2 | CSVVGLTSGSSSTDTQYF | TGCAGCGTTGTCGGACTCACTAGCGGGAGTTCTAGCACAGATACGCAGTATTTT
14 | many | TRBJ2-7 | TRBV7-3 | NA | CASSFGPGTYEQYF | TGTGCCAGCAGCTTTGGACCAGGTACCTACGAGCAGTACTTC
15 | many | TRBJ2-3 | TRBV11-3 | NA | CASSLDVTYTDTQYF | TGTGCCAGCAGCTTAGATGTCACCTACACAGATACGCAGTATTTT
16 | NA | TRBJ2-7 | TRBV28 | TRBD2 | CASSLWGLAGAGEQYF | TGTGCCAGCAGTTTATGGGGACTAGCGGGAGCCGGCGAGCAGTACTTC
14 | NA | TRBJ2-1 | TRBV7-9 | TRBD2 | CASSPSGKINEQFF | TGTGCCAGCAGTCCAAGCGGGAAAATCAATGAGCAGTTCTTC
17 | few | TRBJ2-1 | TRBV9 | NA | CASSSSPEGGPYNEQFF | TGTGCCAGCAGCTCGAGCCCGGAGGGGGGCCCCTACAATGAGCAGTTCTTC
15 | NA | TRBJ1-4 | TRBV7-9 | TRBD1 | CASTNKQGANEKLFF | TGTGCCAGCACAAACAAACAGGGGGCAAATGAAAAACTGTTTTTT
15 | NA | TRBJ1-5 | TRBV20-1 | TRBD1 | CSAREVLGGGQPQHF | TGCAGTGCTAGAGAGGTTTTAGGGGGCGGTCAGCCCCAGCATTTT
12 | many | TRBJ2-7 | TRBV12-3/TRBV12-4 | NA | CASSFFGGEQYF | TGTGCCAGCAGTTTTTTTGGGGGCGAGCAGTACTTC
14 | many | TRBJ1-3 | TRBV28 | NA | CASSWGLSGNTIYF | TGTGCCAGCAGTTGGGGGCTGTCTGGAAACACCATATATTTT
15 | NA | TRBJ1-1 | TRBV19 | NA | CASSMREEWSTEAFF | TGTGCCAGTAGTATGAGGGAAGAATGGAGCACTGAAGCTTTCTTT
15 | NA | TRBJ1-5 | TRBV7-2 | NA | CASSPHSYSNQPQHF | TGTGCCAGCAGCCCCCATTCGTATAGCAATCAGCCCCAGCATTTT
16 | many | TRBJ1-5 | TRBV15 | NA | CATSREMGAGYQPQHF | TGTGCCACCAGCAGAGAGATGGGGGCGGGATATCAGCCCCAGCATTTT
21 | many | TRBJ2-6 | TRBV12-3/TRBV12-4 | TRBD2 | CASSPVRLGLATAPGANVLTF | TGTGCCAGCAGTCCCGTACGCCTGGGACTAGCTACGGCGCCTGGGGCCAACGTCCTGACTTTC
15 | few | TRBJ1-1 | TRBV5-5 | NA | CASSFHLPENTEAFF | TGTGCCAGCAGCTTCCATCTACCGGAGAACACTGAAGCTTTCTTT
17 | many | TRBJ2-1 | TRBV4-2 | TRBD2 | CASSPIPGLAGNNEQFF | TGTGCCAGCAGCCCGATTCCGGGACTAGCGGGTAACAATGAGCAGTTCTTC
13 | many | TRBJ1-6 | TRBV11-2 | NA | CASSYSGDSPLHF | TGTGCCAGCAGTTACTCAGGGGATTCACCCCTCCACTTT
15 | NA | TRBJ2-5 | TRBV13 | TRBD2 | CASSFGLAPTKTQYF | TGTGCCAGCAGCTTCGGACTAGCCCCAACTAAGACCCAGTACTTC
13 | NA | TRBJ1-2 | TRBV5-1 | NA | CASSRGESYGYTF | TGCGCCAGCAGTAGGGGAGAGTCCTATGGCTACACCTTC
17 | many | TRBJ2-1 | TRBV7-9 | TRBD2 | CASSYGLAPPSYNEQFF | TGTGCCAGCAGCTATGGACTAGCACCGCCCTCCTACAATGAGCAGTTCTTC
17 | many | TRBJ1-5 | TRBV11-2 | TRBD1 | CASSSLRGQGVSQPQHF | TGTGCCAGCAGCTCTCTTAGAGGACAGGGGGTGTCTCAGCCCCAGCATTTT
13 | many | TRBJ1-2 | TRBV24-1 | NA | CATSDIYRDGYTF | TGTGCCACCAGTGATATCTACAGGGATGGCTACACCTTC
15 | many | TRBJ2-1 | TRBV20-1 | NA | CSARVRDLSYNEQFF | TGCAGTGCTAGAGTCCGGGACCTCTCCTACAATGAGCAGTTCTTC
14 | few | TRBJ1-3 | TRBV7-9 | TRBD1 | CASSPRTGINTIYF | TGTGCCAGCAGCCCACGGACAGGGATTAACACCATATATTTT
14 | NA | TRBJ2-7 | TRBV5-1 | TRBD2 | CASSPGAGGHEQYF | TGCGCCAGCAGCCCAGGGGCGGGGGGCCACGAGCAGTACTTC
14 | many | TRBJ2-7 | TRBV27 | TRBD2 | CASRKAGSRFEQYF | TGTGCCAGCAGAAAAGCGGGATCCCGGTTCGAGCAGTACTTC
15 | NA | TRBJ1-2 | TRBV5-1 | NA | CTSSLTTDLNYGYTF | TGCACCAGCAGCTTAACGACAGACTTGAACTATGGCTACACCTTC
14 | NA | TRBJ2-7 | TRBV6-5 | NA | CASSYSVEGSEQYF | TGTGCCAGCAGTTACAGCGTGGAGGGCTCCGAGCAGTACTTC
15 | many | TRBJ1-1 | TRBV3-1 | TRBD1 | CASSHGQGGNTEAFF | TGTGCCAGCAGCCACGGGCAGGGGGGAAACACTGAAGCTTTCTTT
15 | NA | TRBJ1-2 | TRBV5-1 | TRBD1 | CASSLEGQEAYGYTF | TGCGCCAGCAGCTTGGAAGGACAGGAGGCCTATGGCTACACCTTC
14 | many | TRBJ2-3 | TRBV6-1 | TRBD1 | CASSGTGETDTQYF | TGTGCCAGCAGTGGGACAGGGGAAACAGATACGCAGTATTTT
16 | NA | TRBJ2-7 | TRBV19 | TRBD2 | CASRSAPLAGPHEQYF | TGTGCCAGTAGAAGCGCCCCCCTAGCGGGGCCCCACGAGCAGTACTTC
13 | many | TRBJ2-1 | TRBV7-9 | TRBD1 | CASSPGQGTEQFF | TGTGCCAGCAGCCCGGGACAGGGGACTGAGCAGTTCTTC
13 | many | TRBJ1-2 | TRBV11-3 | NA | CASSPVGGDGYTF | TGTGCCAGCAGCCCAGTCGGGGGAGACGGCTACACCTTC
15 | many | TRBJ2-3 | TRBV11-2 | NA | CASSLEGRQTDTQYF | TGTGCCAGCAGCTTAGAAGGCCGTCAGACAGATACGCAGTATTTT